This is a list of T cell receptor beta chains from one sample in a study of blood T cells in healthy people across ages. One entry per CDR3 protein, called by TCRdb with MiXCR from the 5' RACE reads. The table records more than 1,000,000 distinct CDR3 sequences, almost 25% of them present only once. These data also featured in a second study, about T cells of mothers and their children.

The source material was blood. Receptors were obtained from a girl aged 2 to 10 in good health. Both conserved end residues are part of each CDR3. D genes are given only for firm matches. The size field is filled for only some rows; it gives once, few, many or a size class.

d_call j_call v_call clone_size cdr3_aa cdr3_nt
TRBD1 TRBJ2-5 TRBV20-1 NA CSASGTEGFQETQYF TGCAGTGCCAGTGGGACAGAGGGCTTCCAAGAGACCCAGTACTTC
TRBD1 TRBJ1-6 TRBV19 many CASTPTGVYSPLHF TGTGCCAGTACCCCTACAGGGGTTTACTCACCCCTCCACTTT
TRBD2 TRBJ2-3 TRBV7-2 NA CASSLMGGGSTDTQYF TGTGCCAGCAGCTTGATGGGGGGGGGAAGCACAGATACGCAGTATTTT
TRBD1 TRBJ1-4 TRBV7-2 NA CASSLGTGLHEKLFF TGTGCCAGCAGCTTAGGGACAGGCCTTCATGAAAAACTGTTTTTT
NA TRBJ1-4 TRBV6-6 few CASSHSKFEKLFF TGTGCCAGCAGTCACTCTAAGTTTGAAAAACTGTTTTTT
NA TRBJ1-4 TRBV3-1 NA CASSQFIKTGPSEKLFF TGTGCCAGCAGCCAATTTATAAAAACCGGGCCCTCCGAAAAACTGTTTTTT
NA TRBJ2-5 TRBV10-3 NA CAILDRRGETQYF TGTGCCATCCTGGATCGAAGGGGGGAGACCCAGTACTTC
NA TRBJ2-4 TRBV6-5 NA CASSYSQQGLYIQYF TGTGCCAGCAGTTACTCTCAGCAGGGTCTATACATTCAGTACTTC
TRBD1 TRBJ2-4 TRBV7-2 few CASSLSGMDRGLDIQYF TGTGCCAGCAGCTTATCGGGGATGGACAGGGGGCTAGACATTCAGTACTTC
NA TRBJ1-6 TRBV20-1 NA CSAGGSSYNSPLHF TGCAGTGCGGGAGGGAGCTCCTATAATTCACCCCTCCACTTT
TRBD1 TRBJ1-4 TRBV6-5 NA CASSRDRGGEKLFF TGTGCCAGCAGTAGGGACAGGGGAGGCGAAAAACTGTTTTTT